Each of the 21 T cell receptor beta chains below was sequenced from the same sample in a study of blood T cells in healthy people across ages. A J-beta primer mix and a sample-barcoded 5' primer were used in a second PCR of roughly 6 to 11 cycles. Using its own MiXCR run on the 5' RACE reads, TCRdb lists one record per CDR3 protein. The repertoire includes 850,000 to 1,000,000 distinct CDR3 sequences, about 48% of them detected once, and around an eighth sits in the top ten. The sequencing input was blood. These receptors were obtained from a man aged 25 to 40 in good health.

The V and J genes are TRBV11-3 and TRBJ2-7; perhaps TRBD2 as D (5 bases). Per the germline V gene, CDR1 is SGHNT and CDR2 is YENEEA. Trimming cost V 5 bases and J 3 bases, with 23 bases left between them. The length of the CDR3 is 17 residues. For the CDR3, the DNA is TGTGCCAGCAGCCCCCGGAACGGACTGGGTGCTCACTACGAGCAGTACTTC. Its translation is CASSPRNGLGAHYEQYF.

The rearrangement uses TRBV9 and TRBJ2-1, with 11 nucleotides matching TRBD2. CDR1 is SGDLS, CDR2 YYNGEE, per germline. V shed 6 bases and J 6 bases; nucleotides not matched to a gene: 8. CDR3 length equals 15 residues. The CDR3 nucleotides read TGTGCCAGCACCATAGCGGGGGGGCGAACCAATGAGCAGTTCTTC. Its translation: CASTIAGGRTNEQFF.

The rearrangement uses TRBV6-1 and TRBJ2-3, with TRBD2 matching 12 bases. With V trimmed by 2 bases and J by 1 base, 4 bases remained unmatched. The germline V gene encodes CDR1 MNHNS and CDR2 SASEGT. The CDR3 runs 17 residues. This CDR3 is CASSELAGGPGTDTQYF. The CDR3 bases are TGTGCCAGCAGTGAACTAGCGGGGGGGCCCGGCACAGATACGCAGTATTTT.

This clonotype was counted a few times. The chain is built from TRBV7-2 and TRBJ2-3; TRBD1 is a possible D gene (6 bases). Germline V lookup: CDR1 SGHTA, CDR2 FQGNSA. Trimming removed 5 bases at V and 0 bases at J, with 9 bases between. The CDR3 loop spans 14 amino acids. CDR3 protein: CASSATGSTDTQYF. The CDR3 region has the DNA TGTGCCAGCAGCGCCACAGGGAGCACAGATACGCAGTATTTT.

The gene calls are TRBV11-2 and TRBJ2-1; D might be TRBD2 (5 bases). V lost 0 bases and J 2 bases, leaving 17 bases between the germline ends. Germline-derived CDR1 and CDR2 are SGHAT and FQNNGV. The CDR3 length is 18 residues. CDR3 nucleotide sequence: TGTGCCAGCAGCTTAGATAAGTGGGCCGGGGAGACCTACAATGAGCAGTTCTTC. It translates to CASSLDKWAGETYNEQFF.

The V and J genes are TRBV3-1 and TRBJ2-5, with 10 bases that match TRBD2. The CDR3 contains 16 residues. Unmatched junction bases numbered 10, after V lost 3 bases and J lost 6 bases. CDR1 is LGHDT and CDR2 is YNNKEL in the germline V gene (reference sequence). The CDR3 sequence is CASSQDPSGGIKTQYF. CDR3 nucleotide sequence: TGTGCCAGCAGCCAGGATCCTAGCGGGGGTATCAAGACCCAGTACTTC.

The chain has TRBV29-1 and TRBJ2-7, with a tentative D call TRBD2 (6 bases). This CDR3 region has 12 residues. V was shortened by 3 bases and J by 1 base, with 7 bases between the two germline ends. Germline lookup yields CDR1 SQVTM and CDR2 ANQGSEA. The CDR3 region has the DNA TGCAGCGTTGAGGGACTTTCCTACGAGCAGTACTTC. Translating it yields CSVEGLSYEQYF.

This clonotype was seen more than once but under ten times. The J gene is TRBJ2-7, the V gene TRBV7-2; D is possibly TRBD1 or TRBD2 (6 bases each). V was cut by 1 base and J by 4 bases, with 14 bases left in between. Looked up from germline, CDR1 is SGHTA and CDR2 is FQGNSA. The CDR3 runs 15 residues. The CDR3 loop is CASSLVRGQGYEQYF. CDR3 sequence (DNA): TGTGCCAGCAGCTTAGTCCGGGGGCAGGGTTACGAGCAGTACTTC.

This rearrangement joins TRBV12-3 or TRBV12-4 to TRBJ2-1; D is unclear. V was cut by 3 bases and J by 2 bases, with 8 bases left in between. The CDR3 sequence is 14 residues long. CDR3 DNA: TGTGCCAGCAGTTTGGGCGCCGCCTACAATGAGCAGTTCTTC. It is translated as CASSLGAAYNEQFF.

This clonotype was recorded at least ten times. The chain joins TRBV28 to TRBJ2-1; D may be TRBD2 (5 bases). Trimming pared 5 bases from V and 0 bases from J, leaving 11 bases between. Germline CDR1 is MDHEN and CDR2 is SYDVKM. This CDR3 region has 15 residues. CDR3 amino acids: CASSPMGSSYNEQFF. Written as DNA, the CDR3 is TGTGCCAGCAGTCCTATGGGGAGCTCCTACAATGAGCAGTTCTTC.

The chain is built from TRBV15 and TRBJ1-4; perhaps TRBD1 as D (6 bases). V was cut by 1 base and J by 12 bases, with 9 bases left in between. Germline values: CDR1 LNHNV, CDR2 YYDKDF (reference sequence). This CDR3 contains 12 residues. CDR3 protein: CATSRVAGELFF. The CDR3 DNA reads TGTGCCACCAGCAGAGTCGCAGGGGAACTGTTTTTT.

This clonotype was found a few times. The chain joins TRBV7-2 to TRBJ2-7, with D perhaps TRBD2 (6 bases). CDR1 and CDR2 (germline): SGHTA, FQGNSA. Trimming cost V 5 bases and J 4 bases, with 21 bases left between them. The CDR3 is made up of 16 amino acids. The CDR3 region has the DNA TGTGCCAGCAGCCTAAAGGCGGGGCTCGGTGGGTACGAGCAGTACTTC. It codes for CASSLKAGLGGYEQYF.

This sequence joins TRBV7-6 and TRBJ2-3; TRBD1 matches at 7 bases. V shed 0 bases and J 8 bases; nucleotides not matched to a gene: 5. There are 14 residues in the CDR3. The germline V gene has CDR1 SGHVS and CDR2 FNYEAQ. CDR3 residues: CASSLALGQRTQYF. CDR3 DNA: TGTGCCAGCAGCTTAGCGCTGGGACAGCGTACGCAGTATTTT.

This clonotype has ten or more counts. The rearrangement links TRBV10-3 to TRBJ1-5; no reliable D call. V was trimmed by 8 bases and J by 2 bases, leaving 10 bases between them. Germline V gene sequence: CDR1 ENHRY, CDR2 SYGVKD. This CDR3 is built from 13 residues. CDR3 in amino acids: CAIGVDGNQPQHF. Here the CDR3 DNA reads TGTGCCATCGGGGTGGATGGCAATCAGCCCCAGCATTTT.

The chain has TRBV3-1 and TRBJ2-7; TRBD2 matches 7 bases. J lost 0 bases, V lost 3 bases, and 5 bases had no gene match. This CDR3 has 15 amino acids. Germline V gene lookup returns CDR1 LGHDT and CDR2 YNNKEL (reference sequence). The DNA of the CDR3 is TGTGCCAGCAGCCAGCAAGCGGGGCGCTCCTACGAGCAGTACTTC. It is translated as CASSQQAGRSYEQYF.

In this sample, this clonotype turned up a few times. The V gene is TRBV28, the J gene TRBJ2-3; the D call may be TRBD1 or TRBD2 (5 bases each). The CDR3 is 14 amino acids. CDR1 and CDR2 from the germline V gene are MDHEN and SYDVKM. Between the trimmed V and J ends, which lost 10 bases and 2 bases, there was a span of 16 bases. In DNA, the CDR3 is TGTGCCATCACTCGGGGCAGCTACACAGATACGCAGTATTTT. Its translation is CAITRGSYTDTQYF.

The V and J genes are TRBV7-9 and TRBJ1-4; D is perhaps TRBD1 (6 bases). The V gene lost 1 base and the J gene lost 11 bases, with 17 bases spanning the gap. The CDR3 sequence is 15 residues long. CDR1 and CDR2 from the germline V gene are SEHNR and FQNEAQ (reference sequence). Written as DNA, the CDR3 is TGTGCCAGCAGCTTAGAAACAGGGCCCGGGAGGAAACTGTTTTTT. Translated: CASSLETGPGRKLFF.

The gene calls are TRBV5-1 and TRBJ1-2; D gene uncertain. V was pared by 4 bases and J by 7 bases, with 14 bases between. CDR3 length equals 13 residues. Germline loops: CDR1 SGHRS, CDR2 YFSETQ. CDR3 sequence reads: CASSMEAAGGYTF. CDR3 bases: TGCGCCAGCAGCATGGAGGCAGCGGGTGGCTACACCTTC. Looking up the rest from reference TRBV5-1 and TRBJ1-2 gives the full variable domain: KAGVTQTPRYLIKTRGQQVTLSCSPISGHRSVSWYQQTPGQGLQFLFEYFSETQRNKGNFPGRFSGRQFSNSRSEMNVSTLELGDSALYLCASSMEAAGGYTFGSGTRLTVV.

V gene TRBV7-2 combines with J gene TRBJ2-3; no clear D gene. CDR1 is SGHTA and CDR2 is FQGNSA in the germline V gene. Deletions cut 1 base from V and 0 bases from J, with 11 bases between. The CDR3 consists of 16 residues. In nucleotides, the CDR3 is TGTGCCAGCAGCTTAGGACACTCTAGGAGCACAGATACGCAGTATTTT. Protein: CASSLGHSRSTDTQYF. Complete variable domain (other parts from reference TRBV7-2 and TRBJ2-3): GAGVSQSPSNKVTEKGKDVELRCDPISGHTALYWYRQSLGQGLEFLIYFQGNSAPDKSGLPSDRFSAERTGGSVSTLTIQRTQQEDSAVYLCASSLGHSRSTDTQYFGPGTRLTVL.

This clonotype was seen more than once but under ten times. The rearrangement joins TRBV5-1 to TRBJ1-1; D perhaps matches TRBD1 (5 bases). The CDR3 is made up of 17 amino acids. Germline CDR1 reads SGHRS; CDR2 reads YFSETQ. V was trimmed by 4 bases and J by 1 base, leaving 20 bases between them. Here the CDR3 reads CASSGRAGTSGNTEAFF. The CDR3 coding sequence is TGCGCCAGCAGCGGCCGGGCTGGGACCTCCGGGAACACTGAAGCTTTCTTT.

The chain joins TRBV7-2 to TRBJ2-1; D may be TRBD1 or TRBD2 (6 bases each). This CDR3 contains 15 residues. The V end lost 5 bases, the J end lost 7 bases, and 18 bases lay between the germline ends. CDR1 is SGHTA and CDR2 is FQGNSA in the germline V gene. CDR3 bases: TGTGCCAGCAGCCCCGAGGGGGGCGGTTGGAATGAGCAGTTCTTC. It codes for CASSPEGGGWNEQFF.